The clone carrying this T cell receptor (beta chain) was observed a handful of times. These data are taken from a study of graft-versus-host responses after intestinal transplantation. The overall study: All recipients got anti-thymocyte globulin induction, then tacrolimus and steroids for roughly three years. Findings of the study overall: The presence of high graft-versus-host to host-versus-graft clonal ratios in allografts characterized patients with graft-donor T cell macrochimerism.

This CDR3 region has 17 residues. Trimming removed 4 bases from V and 4 bases from J; junction bases left unmatched: 14. The germline CDR1 and CDR2 sequences are SGHDT and YYEEEE. Irradiated stimulators labeled with violet dye, around 200,000 in number, were plated with around 200,000 CFSE-labeled responders. The authors sorted proliferating CFSE-low CD3+CD4+ and CD3+CD8+ responders after the reaction. Assay: immunoSEQ multiplex PCR; the TCRdb copy retains only in-frame clones and omits some. The data show 15,000 or so clones, with around 29% seen just once and less than 5% held by the top ten. This clonotype was sampled from a human patient who received an intestinal transplant. The sequences come from alloreactive CD4+ T cells from a mixed lymphocyte reaction culture, collected before intestinal transplant. Documented subset: CFSE-low proliferating T cells sorted from approximately 6-day pre-transplant mixed lymphocyte reaction (GvH or HvG direction). This chain connects TRBV5-6 to TRBJ2-5; 9 bases are a match to TRBD2. The CDR3 coding sequence is TGTGCCAGCAGCCCACCCGGGCGCGGGAGGGCCGGAGAGACCCAGTACTTC. It codes for CASSPPGRGRAGETQYF.